This T cell receptor (beta chain) was sequenced in a study of beta chain features in type 1 diabetes. General study points: Moderately but significantly shorter TCRB CDR3s were found in Type 1 diabetes patients in all four CD4+ subsets.

About this clone itself: Its matching antigen is unknown.

Since all of the isolated RNA was reverse transcribed, expressed TCRB transcripts were what got sequenced. Read counts averaged approximately 3.5 million for samples of naive, central memory and regulatory T cells. Assay: immunoSEQ multiplex PCR; the TCRdb copy retains only in-frame clones and omits some. The table records a few hundred thousand clones, approximately 13% of them present only once. CDR3 length: 15 residues. Trimming removed 5 bases from V and 3 bases from J, with 15 bases in between. The germline V gene encodes CDR1 SGHTA and CDR2 FQGTGA. Donors underwent one heparinised blood draw, 95 to 150 mL on average. CD45RO/CCR7/CD25/CD127/CD95/CD27 separated CD4+ naive, central memory, regulatory and stem cell-like memory cells by sorting. Populations isolated by sorting all had purity greater than 95%.

The TCR comes from a woman younger than 35 with type 1 diabetes. The gene calls are TRBV7-3 and TRBJ2-3; D is ambiguous. Sequencing used naive CD4+ T cells from blood. The CDR3 DNA sequence: TGTGCCAGCAGCGCGAGACCAGACTCAACAGATACGCAGTATTTT. This encodes CASSARPDSTDTQYF.